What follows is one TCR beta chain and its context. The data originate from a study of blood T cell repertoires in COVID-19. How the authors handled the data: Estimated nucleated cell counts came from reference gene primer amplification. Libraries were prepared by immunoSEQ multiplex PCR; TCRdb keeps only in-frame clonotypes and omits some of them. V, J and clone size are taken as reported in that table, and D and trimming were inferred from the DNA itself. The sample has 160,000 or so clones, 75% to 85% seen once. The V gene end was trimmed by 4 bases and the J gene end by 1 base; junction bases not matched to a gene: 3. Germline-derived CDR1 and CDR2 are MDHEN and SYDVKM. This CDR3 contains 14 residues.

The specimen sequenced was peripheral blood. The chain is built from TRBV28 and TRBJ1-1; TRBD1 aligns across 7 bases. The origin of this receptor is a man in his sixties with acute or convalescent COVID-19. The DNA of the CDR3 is TGTGCCAGCAGTTCCCCAGGGGGGAACACTGAAGCTTTCTTT. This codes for CASSSPGGNTEAFF.